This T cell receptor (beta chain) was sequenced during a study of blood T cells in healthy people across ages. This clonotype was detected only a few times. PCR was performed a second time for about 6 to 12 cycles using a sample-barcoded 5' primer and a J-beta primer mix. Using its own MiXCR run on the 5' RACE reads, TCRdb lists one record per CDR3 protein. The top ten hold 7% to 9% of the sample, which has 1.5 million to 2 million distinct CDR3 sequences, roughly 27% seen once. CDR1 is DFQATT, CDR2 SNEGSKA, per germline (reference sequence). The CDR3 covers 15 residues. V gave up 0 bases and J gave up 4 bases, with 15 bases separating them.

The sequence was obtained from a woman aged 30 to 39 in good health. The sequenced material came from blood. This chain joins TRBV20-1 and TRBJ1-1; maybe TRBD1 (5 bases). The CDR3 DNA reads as TGCAGTGCTAGAGATTATCAGGGTGTGGGCACTGAAGCTTTCTTT. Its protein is CSARDYQGVGTEAFF.